Below are 26 T cell receptor beta chains sequenced from a single sample in a study of T cell clonality in common variable immunodeficiency. Using immunoSEQ multiplex PCR, the repertoire was profiled, and TCRdb retains in-frame clones only, with some absent. The record shows about 34,000 clones for this sample, with no singletons present. Sequencing used peripheral blood mononuclear cells. Receptors originate from a person aged 18-70 years in good health.

This clone was detected ten times or more. The read stops 3 residues short of the end of the CDR3; the missing end is completed from the germline J gene. The chain is built from TRBV18 and TRBJ1-2; D remains unclear. V lost 8 bases to trimming and J lost 0 bases, with 7 bases between them. The CDR3 contains 12 residues. Germline lookup yields CDR1 KGHSH and CDR2 LQKENI. The CDR3 loop reads CASAGANYGYTF. The CDR3 DNA, read in part, is TGTGCCAGCGCAGGAGCTAACTATGGC.

Ten or more counts support this clone. Sequencing ends 3 residues short of the CDR3 end; the germline J gene provides the rest. The chain is built from TRBV20-1 and TRBJ1-2; 9 nucleotides agree with TRBD1. Looked up from germline, CDR1 is DFQATT and CDR2 is SNEGSKA (reference sequence). V lost 0 bases to trimming and J lost 5 bases; unmatched junction nucleotides: 7. The CDR3 spans 15 residues. The sequenced part of the CDR3 DNA is TGCAGTGCTAGAGATCGTACAGGGGGCGCATATGGC. Translating it yields CSARDRTGGAYG. The complete CDR3 protein is CSARDRTGGAYGYTF.

This clone has ten or more counts. Coverage ceases 3 residues before the CDR3 finishes, and the germline J gene fills in the end. V usage is TRBV19 and J usage is TRBJ1-5; tentative D call: TRBD1 (6 bases). CDR1 is LNHDA, CDR2 SQIVND, per germline (reference sequence). This CDR3 is built from 14 residues. Deletions cut 1 base from V and 5 bases from J, with 9 bases between. The CDR3 here is CASSIVYRDQPQHF. The CDR3 bases that were read are TGTGCCAGTAGTATAGTATACAGGGATCAGCCC. The variable domain in full, with the rest retrieved from reference TRBV19 and TRBJ1-5, is DGGITQSPKYLFRKEGQNVTLSCEQNLNHDAMYWYRQDPGQGLRLIYYSQIVNDFQKGDIAEGYSVSREKKESFPLTVTSAQKNPTAFYLCASSIVYRDQPQHFGDGTRLSIL.

Ten or more counts support this clone. The sequenced fragment ends 3 residues before the CDR3 boundary, so the rest is inferred from the germline J gene. The chain is built from TRBV7-9 and TRBJ2-2, with TRBD1 as a possible D gene (6 bases). The germline CDR1 and CDR2 sequences are SEHNR and FQNEAQ (reference sequence). V was pared by 8 bases and J by 1 base, with 11 bases between. CDR3 size: 14 residues. This chain's CDR3 is CASQMDRNTGELFF. The covered CDR3 bases are TGTGCCAGCCAGATGGACAGGAACACCGGGGAG.

This clone was seen repeatedly, ten times or more. Read coverage stops 3 residues before the CDR3 terminus; the germline J gene supplies the remainder. V is TRBV5-1 and J is TRBJ2-5; 8 nucleotides align to TRBD1. Trimming removed 2 bases from V and 5 bases from J; junction bases left unmatched: 11. The CDR3 totals 16 residues. Germline CDR1 is SGHRS and CDR2 is YFSETQ. This chain's CDR3 is CASSLTGPTGGETQYF. The sequenced part of the CDR3 DNA is TGCGCCAGCAGCTTAACGGGGCCCACAGGGGGGGAGACC. Together with reference TRBV5-1 and TRBJ2-5, the CDR3 gives the full variable domain: KAGVTQTPRYLIKTRGQQVTLSCSPISGHRSVSWYQQTPGQGLQFLFEYFSETQRNKGNFPGRFSGRQFSNSRSEMNVSTLELGDSALYLCASSLTGPTGGETQYFGPGTRLLVL.

This clone occurred a few times. Read sequence stops 3 residues before the CDR3 end, and the germline J gene provides the missing end. J is TRBJ2-5 and V is TRBV27, with D hard to call. Trimming pared 5 bases from V and 5 bases from J, leaving 9 bases between. This CDR3 comprises 12 residues. Per germline, CDR1 MNHEY and CDR2 SMNVEV (reference sequence). CDR3 sequence: CASSRVGETQYF. The CDR3 DNA, read in part, is TGTGCCAGCAGTCGAGTGGGCGAGACC.

This clone was found many times. This CDR3 reads CASRPGTSGRTTDTQYF. The CDR3 bases that were read are TGCGCCAGCAGGCCCGGGACTAGCGGGAGGACCACAGATACG. The chain has TRBV5-1 and TRBJ2-3; 15 nucleotides line up with TRBD2. The read stops 3 residues short of the end of the CDR3; the missing end is completed from the germline J gene. With 5 bases clipped from V and 2 bases from J, the junction kept 6 bases outside the gene matches. The germline CDR1 and CDR2 sequences are SGHRS and YFSETQ. This CDR3 contains 17 residues.

This clone was seen many times. The read comes to an end 3 residues before the CDR3 does, leaving the germline J gene to fill in the end. The chain carries TRBV2 and TRBJ2-3; 8 nucleotides align to TRBD1. The CDR3 loop spans 15 amino acids. CDR1 and CDR2 (germline): SNHLY, FYNNEI. The V segment lost 4 bases and the J segment 0 bases; nucleotides outside the gene matches: 3. The CDR3 sequence is CASSAQGASTDTQYF. The sequenced part of the CDR3 DNA is TGTGCCAGCAGTGCGCAGGGGGCTAGCACAGATACG. The whole variable domain, remainder taken from reference TRBV2 and TRBJ2-3, is EPEVTQTPSHQVTQMGQEVILRCVPISNHLYFYWYRQILGQKVEFLVSFYNNEISEKSEIFDDQFSVERPDGSNFTLKIRSTKLEDSAMYFCASSAQGASTDTQYFGPGTRLTVL.

This clone was seen repeatedly, ten times or more. The missing CDR3 end, 3 residues past where the read stops, is filled in from the germline J gene. This chain uses TRBV29-1 with TRBJ1-1; D not resolved. The V gene's germline CDR1 is SQVTM and CDR2 ANQGSEA. The CDR3 extends over 12 amino acids. Partial CDR3 DNA: TGCAGCGTTGAAATTCAGCGGGCGGGA. Encoded protein: CSVEIQRAG. The complete CDR3 reads CSVEIQRAGAFF. Full variable domain (rest looked up from reference TRBV29-1 and TRBJ1-1): SAVISQKPSRDICQRGTSLTIQCQVDSQVTMMFWYRQQPGQSLTLIATANQGSEATYESGFVIDKFPISRPNLTFSTLTVSNMSPEDSSIYLCSVEIQRAGAFFGQGTRLTVV.

This clone was counted at least ten times. The CDR3 goes on 3 residues after the read ends, and that part is filled in from the germline J gene. This chain links TRBV6-1 with TRBJ2-7; 8 bases fit TRBD2. The V segment lost 2 bases and the J segment 2 bases; nucleotides outside the gene matches: 5. The CDR3 runs 15 residues. Germline CDR1 is MNHNS and CDR2 is SASEGT. CDR3 DNA (partial): TGTGCCAGCAGTGAACGGACTAGCCTACCCTACGAG. Protein sequence: CASSERTSLPYE. The full-length CDR3 reads as CASSERTSLPYEQYF.

This clone occurred many times. The CDR3 extends 3 residues past the end of the read, so its final part is completed from the germline J gene. This rearrangement joins TRBV10-3 to TRBJ1-3; the D gene is possibly TRBD1 (5 bases). The CDR3 sequence is 16 residues long. V dropped 3 bases and J dropped 4 bases, with 16 bases sitting between them. Germline V gene sequence: CDR1 ENHRY, CDR2 SYGVKD. CDR3 DNA, as far as it was read: TGTGCCATCAGTGATTTGGGGCAGGTCCCGGGAAACACC. Protein: CAISDLGQVPGNT. The entire CDR3 is CAISDLGQVPGNTIYF.

This clone occurred many times. The read gets to within 3 residues of the CDR3 end, and the germline J gene fills in the rest. This chain joins TRBV30 and TRBJ2-3, with 7 nucleotides matching TRBD2. Trimming cost V 3 bases and J 0 bases; bases outside gene matches: 6. This CDR3 comprises 15 residues. Germline values: CDR1 GTSNPN, CDR2 SVGIG (reference sequence). The CDR3 reads CAWSLRAGSTDTQYF. The CDR3 DNA, read in part, is TGTGCCTGGAGCCTCAGAGCGGGGAGCACAGATACG.

This clone came up many times. The read terminates 3 residues ahead of where the CDR3 ends, so the germline J gene completes it. V is TRBV20-1 and J is TRBJ2-1; D might be TRBD2 (5 bases). Trimming took off 0 bases at V and 6 bases at J, with 12 bases between the two ends. The V gene's germline CDR1 is DFQATT and CDR2 SNEGSKA (reference sequence). This CDR3 is built from 14 residues. The chain's CDR3 is CSARDPSPPNEQFF. CDR3 bases read: TGCAGTGCTAGAGATCCTAGCCCCCCCAATGAG.

This clone was observed at least ten times. The DNA ends 3 residues before the CDR3 does, and the rest of the CDR3 is filled in from the germline J gene. The rearrangement links TRBV12-3 or TRBV12-4 to TRBJ2-7; TRBD1 matches at 8 bases. Unmatched junction bases numbered 8, after V lost 6 bases and J lost 4 bases. There are 14 residues in the CDR3. The CDR3 is CASRLTGEEYEQYF. The covered CDR3 bases are TGTGCCAGCAGATTGACAGGGGAGGAGTACGAG.

This clone was recorded at least ten times. The sequence runs out 3 residues before the end of the CDR3; the remainder is reconstructed from the germline J gene. This chain joins TRBV30 and TRBJ2-5; D remains unclear. Trimming stripped 0 bases from V and 2 bases from J, with 13 bases between. The germline V gene encodes CDR1 GTSNPN and CDR2 SVGIG (reference sequence). The CDR3 has 15 residues. The CDR3 bases that were read are TGTGCCTGGAGTGTTGGCTGGGCTCGGCAAGAGACC. Amino acids: CAWSVGWARQET. The whole CDR3 sequence reads CAWSVGWARQETQYF.

There are many counts of this clone. The CDR3 extends 3 residues past the end of the read, so its final part is completed from the germline J gene. The chain links TRBV4-1 to TRBJ2-1; 10 nucleotides match TRBD1. CDR3 size: 17 residues. V shed 0 bases, J shed 4 bases, and the junction held 6 bases outside the gene matches. Germline V CDR1 and CDR2: MGHRA, YSYEKL. CDR3: CASSQEDRGPLYNEQFF. The part of the CDR3 DNA that was read is TGCGCCAGCAGCCAAGAAGACAGGGGGCCACTATACAATGAG.

The table lists this clone with many counts. The CDR3 end lies 3 residues beyond the end of the read and is filled in from the germline J gene. This rearrangement joins TRBV6-1 to TRBJ1-5, with 9 bases that match TRBD1. The CDR3 runs 15 residues. Germline assignment: CDR1 MNHNS and CDR2 SASEGT. The V gene end was trimmed by 4 bases and the J gene end by 5 bases; junction bases not matched to a gene: 6. Incomplete CDR3 DNA: TGTGCCAGCAGTGTCTCGGGACAGGGTCATCAGCCC. This sequence encodes CASSVSGQGHQP. The CDR3 reads in full as CASSVSGQGHQPQHF.

This clone occurred many times. Coverage ceases 3 residues before the CDR3 finishes, and the germline J gene fills in the end. This chain connects TRBV5-1 to TRBJ1-2, with 7 bases aligning to TRBD1. The CDR3 is 16 amino acids. The J segment lost 1 base and the V segment lost 0 bases, leaving 6 bases of the junction unmatched. CDR1 is SGHRS, CDR2 YFSETQ, per germline. The CDR3 loop reads CASSLGGTDGNYGYTF. The CDR3 bases that were read are TGCGCCAGCAGCTTGGGGGGGACAGACGGTAACTATGGC.

This clone was recorded at least ten times. The read finishes 3 residues shy of the CDR3 end, and the germline J gene is used to complete it. This chain connects TRBV4-1 to TRBJ1-3, with D tentatively TRBD1 (5 bases). V was cut by 4 bases and J by 0 bases, with 19 bases left in between. Germline assignment: CDR1 MGHRA and CDR2 YSYEKL. The CDR3 sequence is 18 residues long. CDR3 DNA (partial): TGCGCCAGCAGCCCGCCCTACCGCACAGGACCCTCTGGAAACACC. It yields the protein CASSPPYRTGPSGNT. The CDR3 in its entirety is CASSPPYRTGPSGNTIYF.

This clone was picked up a small number of times. The CDR3 extends 3 residues past the end of the read, so its final part is completed from the germline J gene. This rearrangement joins TRBV6-2 or TRBV6-3 to TRBJ1-2, with D possibly being TRBD1 (5 bases). The V gene's germline CDR1 is MNHEY and CDR2 SVGEGT. The CDR3 runs 14 residues. CDR3 protein: CASSYGGGPYDYTF. CDR3 DNA (partial): TGTGCCAGCAGTTACGGGGGGGGACCCTACGAC.

The table lists this clone with many counts. The read is 3 residues too short to cover the CDR3 end, so that end is filled in from the germline J gene. The V and J genes are TRBV5-6 and TRBJ1-1; D might be TRBD1 (5 bases). Germline values: CDR1 SGHDT, CDR2 YYEEEE. There are 12 residues in the CDR3. CDR3 protein: CASSRDRAEAFF. The CDR3 DNA, read in part, is TGTGCCAGCAGCCGCGACAGAGCAGAA.

Remarks on this clone: The sequence runs out 3 residues before the end of the CDR3; the remainder is reconstructed from the germline J gene. The V and J genes are TRBV7-8 and TRBJ1-2; 7 bases are shared with TRBD1. V was pared by 2 bases and J by 5 bases, with 11 bases of the junction left unmatched. Germline loops: CDR1 SGHVS, CDR2 FQNEAQ. This CDR3 spans 16 amino acids. The CDR3 protein is CASSLKGTALEYGYTF. The part of the CDR3 DNA that was read is TGTGCCAGCAGCTTAAAGGGGACAGCTTTAGAGTATGGC.

This clone was seen repeatedly, ten times or more. Read sequence stops 3 residues before the CDR3 end, and the germline J gene provides the missing end. The chain employs TRBV19 and TRBJ2-3; D gene unclear. The CDR3 contains 13 residues. Looked up from germline, CDR1 is LNHDA and CDR2 is SQIVND (reference sequence). V lost 0 bases and J 8 bases, leaving 9 bases between the germline ends. CDR3 DNA, as far as it was read: TGTGCCAGTAGTATAGATATGCAGATTACG. Translated: CASSIDMQIT. The CDR3 as a whole reads CASSIDMQITQYF.

This clone was seen ten or more times. From the germline J gene comes the end of the CDR3, since the read stops 3 residues before it. This chain links TRBV18 with TRBJ1-3; no definite D call. The V end lost 3 bases, the J end lost 0 bases, and 15 bases lay between the germline ends. Per the germline V gene, CDR1 is KGHSH and CDR2 is LQKENI. The CDR3 consists of 17 residues. CDR3 in amino acids: CASSPQRGLNSGNTIYF. Incomplete CDR3 DNA: TGTGCCAGCTCACCCCAGAGAGGCTTGAACTCTGGAAACACC.

In this sample, this clone turned up many times. From the germline J gene comes the end of the CDR3, since the read stops 3 residues before it. The chain has TRBV6-1 and TRBJ1-5, with TRBD1 matching over 7 bases. The CDR3 is 15 amino acids. The V segment lost 4 bases and the J segment 0 bases; nucleotides outside the gene matches: 3. Germline CDR1 reads MNHNS; CDR2 reads SASEGT. CDR3 bases read: TGTGCCAGCAGTGGGGGACAGCTTAGCAATCAGCCC. This sequence encodes CASSGGQLSNQP. The entire CDR3 is CASSGGQLSNQPQHF.

This clone has at least ten counts. The sequence runs out 3 residues before the end of the CDR3; the remainder is reconstructed from the germline J gene. The V and J genes are TRBV13 and TRBJ1-6; D is ambiguous. This CDR3 contains 12 residues. CDR1 is PRHDT and CDR2 is FYEKMQ in the germline V gene (reference sequence). Trimming removed 5 bases at V and 10 bases at J, with 9 bases between. The CDR3 region is CASSLQGSPLHF. The part of the CDR3 DNA that was read is TGTGCCAGCAGCCTCCAAGGCTCACCC.